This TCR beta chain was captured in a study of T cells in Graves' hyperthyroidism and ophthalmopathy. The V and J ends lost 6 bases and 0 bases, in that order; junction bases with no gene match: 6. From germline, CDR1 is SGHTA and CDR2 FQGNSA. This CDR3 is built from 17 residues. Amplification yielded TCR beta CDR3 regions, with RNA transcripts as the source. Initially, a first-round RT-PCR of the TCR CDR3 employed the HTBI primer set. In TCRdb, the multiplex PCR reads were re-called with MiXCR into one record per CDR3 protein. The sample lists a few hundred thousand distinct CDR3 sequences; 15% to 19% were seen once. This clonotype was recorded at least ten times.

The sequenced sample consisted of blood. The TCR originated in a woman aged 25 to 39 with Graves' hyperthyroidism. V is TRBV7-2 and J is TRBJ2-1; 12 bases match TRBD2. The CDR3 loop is CASRPGLAGNSYNEQFF. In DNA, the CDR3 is TGTGCCAGCAGACCCGGACTAGCGGGAAACTCCTACAATGAGCAGTTCTTC.